One and the same sample provided the 22 T cell receptor beta chains below, sequenced in a study of T cells in Graves' hyperthyroidism and ophthalmopathy. The CDR3 regions of TCR beta were amplified from RNA transcripts. The HTBI primer set drove a first-round RT-PCR of the TCR CDR3. TCRdb reprocessed the multiplex PCR reads with MiXCR, giving one entry per CDR3 protein. The table lists a few hundred thousand distinct CDR3 sequences, 15% to 19% of them singletons. Sequencing input: blood. The receptors derive from a woman aged 18-29 years with Graves' hyperthyroidism.

This clonotype was picked up a small number of times. V gene TRBV9 combines with J gene TRBJ2-1; D remains ambiguous. The germline V and J ends were trimmed by 0 bases and 5 bases, with 9 bases remaining between them. Germline V lookup: CDR1 SGDLS, CDR2 YYNGEE. This CDR3 has 14 residues. The chain's CDR3 is CASSVGDFDNEQFF. CDR3 nucleotides: TGTGCCAGCAGCGTAGGAGATTTCGACAATGAGCAGTTCTTC.

This clonotype was detected ten times or more. The gene calls are TRBV5-6 and TRBJ1-1; TRBD1 matches 8 bases. The ends lost 7 bases at V and 6 bases at J; junction bases unmatched: 5. This CDR3 has 12 residues. Per germline, CDR1 SGHDT and CDR2 YYEEEE. CDR3 bases: TGTGCCAGCGACAGGGGAAATTCTGAAGCTTTCTTT. This sequence encodes CASDRGNSEAFF.

This sequence joins TRBV5-4 and TRBJ2-3, with 15 positions matching TRBD2. The CDR3 has 19 residues. V was pared by 6 bases and J by 0 bases, with 11 bases of the junction left unmatched. The germline CDR1 and CDR2 sequences are SGHNT and YYREEE (reference sequence). The CDR3 nucleotides read TGTGCCAGCATTGATGCGGGACTAGCGGGAGGTTGGAGCACAGATACGCAGTATTTT. This translates into CASIDAGLAGGWSTDTQYF.

This clonotype came up once. This may arise from a read error, as a much more abundant clone is one base away. The chain recombines TRBV10-3 with TRBJ2-5, with D perhaps TRBD1 (5 bases). This CDR3 comprises 14 residues. Germline CDR1 ENHRY, CDR2 SYGVKD. CDR3 region: CAIRDTGVQEAQYF. The CDR3 DNA is TGTGCCATCAGAGATACAGGCGTCCAAGAGGCCCAGTACTTC.

This clonotype was seen ten or more times. The V and J genes are TRBV15 and TRBJ1-6; D not certain. CDR1 and CDR2 (germline): LNHNV, YYDKDF (reference sequence). The CDR3 contains 13 residues. V was cut by 1 base and J by 9 bases, with 7 bases left in between. CDR3: CATSRVKTSPLHF. For the CDR3, the DNA is TGTGCCACCAGCAGAGTTAAGACTTCACCCCTCCACTTT. Looking up the rest from reference TRBV15 and TRBJ1-6 gives the full variable domain: DAMVIQNPRYQVTQFGKPVTLSCSQTLNHNVMYWYQQKSSQAPKLLFHYYDKDFNNEADTPDNFQSRRPNTSFCFLDIRSPGLGDTAMYLCATSRVKTSPLHFGNGTRLTVT.

This clonotype was counted many times. The rearrangement links TRBV9 to TRBJ1-1; a weak D match, TRBD1 (6 bases). Germline V CDR1 and CDR2: SGDLS, YYNGEE. V was shortened by 2 bases and J by 7 bases, with 15 bases between the two germline ends. CDR3 length: 14 amino acids. The CDR3 coding sequence is TGTGCCAGCAGCGTGAGGGGGGGGGTAGATGAAGCTTTCTTT. Protein: CASSVRGGVDEAFF. The full variable domain, in which reference TRBV9 and TRBJ1-1 provide the parts outside the CDR3, is DSGVTQTPKHLITATGQRVTLRCSPRSGDLSVYWYQQSLDQGLQFLIQYYNGEERAKGNILERFSAQQFPDLHSELNLSSLELGDSALYFCASSVRGGVDEAFFGQGTRLTVV.

This clonotype was recorded at least ten times. The chain has TRBV2 and TRBJ2-1; D call uncertain. V lost 6 bases and J 2 bases, leaving 11 bases between the germline ends. Germline V gene lookup returns CDR1 SNHLY and CDR2 FYNNEI. The CDR3 is made up of 14 amino acids. As DNA, the CDR3 is TGTGCCAGCAGGTCAATTTTAACCTACAATGAGCAGTTCTTC. It encodes CASRSILTYNEQFF.

This clonotype came up many times. The J gene is TRBJ1-6, the V gene TRBV11-2, with D perhaps matching TRBD1 (5 bases). In germline, CDR1 is SGHAT, CDR2 FQNNGV. Trimming took off 1 base at V and 9 bases at J, with 10 bases between the two ends. CDR3 length: 14 amino acids. The CDR3: CASSLGPRASPLHF. The CDR3 DNA reads TGTGCCAGCAGCTTAGGACCCAGGGCTTCACCCCTCCACTTT.

The chain links TRBV4-3 to TRBJ2-5, with 8 bases aligning to TRBD2. Germline V gene lookup returns CDR1 LGHNA and CDR2 YSLEER. The CDR3 contains 14 residues. V lost 3 bases and J lost 4; bases outside the gene matches: 4. DNA for the CDR3: TGCGCCAGCAGCCATACGGGAGGGAGAGAGACCCAGTACTTC. It specifies CASSHTGGRETQYF.

This clonotype occurred many times. V is TRBV6-2 or TRBV6-3 and J is TRBJ2-3; TRBD2 matches 7 bases. This CDR3 has 16 amino acids. Looked up from germline, CDR1 is MNHEY and CDR2 is SVGEGT. V shed 7 bases, J shed 4 bases, and the junction held 14 bases outside the gene matches. This chain's CDR3 is CASKGRGARAPDTQYF. The CDR3, as DNA: TGTGCCAGCAAGGGGAGGGGAGCGAGGGCCCCAGATACGCAGTATTTT.

CDR3 amino acids: CASSLGAGGTDYEQYF. The DNA for the CDR3 is TGCGCCAGCAGCTTGGGAGCGGGAGGGACAGACTACGAGCAGTACTTC. The V and J genes are TRBV5-1 and TRBJ2-7, with 10 bases identical to TRBD2. The trim removed 0 bases at V and 3 bases at J, leaving 6 bases unmatched. CDR3 size: 16 residues. Per the germline V gene, CDR1 is SGHRS and CDR2 is YFSETQ. Full variable domain (missing parts from reference TRBV5-1 and TRBJ2-7): KAGVTQTPRYLIKTRGQQVTLSCSPISGHRSVSWYQQTPGQGLQFLFEYFSETQRNKGNFPGRFSGRQFSNSRSEMNVSTLELGDSALYLCASSLGAGGTDYEQYFGPGTRLTVT.

This clonotype occurred many times. The chain has TRBV20-1 and TRBJ1-5, with D uncertain. The germline gives CDR1 DFQATT, CDR2 SNEGSKA (reference sequence). V was trimmed by 5 bases and J by 7 bases, leaving 12 bases between them. This CDR3 is built from 12 residues. Written as DNA, the CDR3 is TGCAGTGCTTCCTCCGACAACCAGCCCCAGCATTTT. As protein: CSASSDNQPQHF.

The sample holds many counts of this clonotype. The chain combines TRBV12-3 or TRBV12-4 with TRBJ2-3, with TRBD2 matching over 10 bases. V lost 4 bases, J lost 1 base, and 5 bases stayed unmatched. CDR3 length equals 16 residues. CDR3 loop: CASSYLTSGRTDTQYF. The DNA of the CDR3 is TGTGCCAGCAGTTACCTGACTAGCGGGCGCACAGATACGCAGTATTTT.

The table lists this clonotype with many counts. The CDR3 protein is CSANNDGEVALNTEAFF. CDR3 nucleotides: TGCAGTGCGAACAATGACGGTGAAGTGGCGTTGAACACTGAAGCTTTCTTT. This chain joins TRBV20-1 and TRBJ1-1; unclear D gene. Germline assignment: CDR1 DFQATT and CDR2 SNEGSKA (reference sequence). The CDR3 is 17 amino acids. Trimming left V 6 bases short and J 0 bases short, with 23 bases between.

Regarding this clonotype: It may be a read error: a sequence one base away is much more abundant. The chain uses TRBV27 and TRBJ1-4, with 9 nucleotides matching TRBD1. The CDR3 is 13 residues long. Germline V gene data show CDR1 as MNHEY and CDR2 as SMNVEV (reference sequence). DNA for the CDR3: TGTGCCAGTATGACAGGGGGTCGTGAAGAACTGTTTTTT. It encodes CASMTGGREELFF. Full variable domain (missing parts from reference TRBV27 and TRBJ1-4): EAQVTQNPRYLITVTGKKLTVTCSQNMNHEYMSWYRQDPGLGLRQIYYSMNVEVTDKGDVPEGYKVSRKEKRNFPLILESPSPNQTSLYFCASMTGGREELFFGSGTQLSVL.

There are a few counts of this clonotype. The rearrangement links TRBV27 to TRBJ2-2; D may be TRBD1 or TRBD2 (5 bases each). Per germline, CDR1 MNHEY and CDR2 SMNVEV (reference sequence). Trimming left V 2 bases short and J 7 bases short, with 8 bases between. This CDR3 is 13 amino acids long. The chain's CDR3 is CASSLRGVGELFF. In nucleotides, the CDR3 is TGTGCCAGCAGTTTAAGAGGGGTCGGGGAGCTGTTTTTT.

The genes are TRBV27 and TRBJ2-3; 10 nucleotides align to TRBD1. The CDR3 spans 20 residues. CDR1 and CDR2 (germline): MNHEY, SMNVEV (reference sequence). Trimming removed 5 bases from V and 2 bases from J; junction bases left unmatched: 19. Written as DNA, the CDR3 is TGTGCCAGCAGTAAAACCCCCGGGACAGGGGTCTTATTTTTCACAGATACGCAGTATTTT. Translating it yields CASSKTPGTGVLFFTDTQYF.

This clonotype was observed a handful of times. The CDR3 loop reads CASGRDRSTYEQYF. The CDR3 DNA is TGTGCCAGCGGACGAGACAGATCAACCTACGAGCAGTACTTC. The J gene is TRBJ2-7, the V gene TRBV27; tentative D call: TRBD1 (5 bases). The V and J ends lost 8 bases and 2 bases respectively, with 16 bases between them. The CDR3 extends over 14 amino acids. CDR1 and CDR2 from the germline V gene are MNHEY and SMNVEV (reference sequence).

The chain links TRBV4-3 to TRBJ2-1; D gene ambiguous. V lost 0 bases and J 3 bases, leaving 12 bases between the germline ends. The CDR3 is made up of 16 amino acids. CDR1 and CDR2 (germline): LGHNA, YSLEER. CDR3: CASSQETQRIYNEQFF. CDR3 nucleotides: TGCGCCAGCAGCCAAGAAACACAACGGATCTACAATGAGCAGTTCTTC.

The chain is built from TRBV29-1 and TRBJ2-7; D is perhaps TRBD1 (5 bases). Germline CDR1 is SQVTM and CDR2 is ANQGSEA. V lost 3 bases to trimming and J lost 2 bases, with 8 bases between them. The CDR3 consists of 12 residues. In nucleotides, the CDR3 is TGCAGCGTTGATCAGGGCCCCTACGAGCAGTACTTC. This sequence encodes CSVDQGPYEQYF.

There are a few counts of this clonotype. The rearrangement joins TRBV29-1 to TRBJ1-5, with TRBD1 as a possible D gene (6 bases). Germline CDR1 is SQVTM and CDR2 is ANQGSEA. The V end lost 5 bases, the J end lost 2 bases, and 10 bases lay between the germline ends. The CDR3 has 13 residues. CDR3 in DNA: TGCAGCGTTTTGGGGGCTGGCAATCAGCCCCAGCATTTT. It codes for CSVLGAGNQPQHF. Full variable domain (missing parts from reference TRBV29-1 and TRBJ1-5): SAVISQKPSRDICQRGTSLTIQCQVDSQVTMMFWYRQQPGQSLTLIATANQGSEATYESGFVIDKFPISRPNLTFSTLTVSNMSPEDSSIYLCSVLGAGNQPQHFGDGTRLSIL.

This clonotype has more than one count but fewer than ten. The rearrangement joins TRBV7-6 to TRBJ2-7, with D maybe TRBD2 (6 bases). The V and J ends lost 3 bases and 2 bases respectively, with 14 bases between them. This CDR3 contains 15 residues. The germline CDR1 and CDR2 sequences are SGHVS and FNYEAQ. CDR3 nucleotide sequence: TGTGCCAGCAGCTTGGGCGCGGGGTCTCCCTACGAGCAGTACTTC. Translated: CASSLGAGSPYEQYF.